These T cell receptor beta chains were read from a single sample in a study of cytomegalovirus exposure and HLA in healthy donors. Generated by immunoSEQ multiplex PCR, the TCRdb table keeps only in-frame clones and is missing some. In the table there are 75,000 to 90,000 clones, roughly three quarters of which are singletons. Sequencing input: PBMCs. The receptors stem from a woman aged 40-49 years in good health and CMV-seropositive. Each CDR3 is given with its conserved first and last residue. Each record gives: CDR3 protein, J gene, V gene.

CDR3: CAWSRMGQGHTEAFF; J: TRBJ1-1; V: TRBV30
CDR3: CASREGRDRDTEAFF; J: TRBJ1-1; V: TRBV2
CDR3: CASSFGEGTGIRGYTF; J: TRBJ1-2; V: TRBV13
CDR3: CASSQDLVGVGSPLHF; J: TRBJ1-6; V: TRBV4-2
CDR3: CASSQDEETSSSSYNEQFF; J: TRBJ2-1; V: TRBV4-1
CDR3: CASSLGQGMNTEAFF; J: TRBJ1-1; V: TRBV5-1
CDR3: CASSLRASNTGELFF; J: TRBJ2-2; V: TRBV7-3
CDR3: CASRRGTGLNSPLHF; J: TRBJ1-6; V: TRBV6-5
CDR3: CASSSPPGLAGPSTDTQYF; J: TRBJ2-3; V: TRBV28
CDR3: CASSLTSGGANYEQFF; J: TRBJ2-1; V: TRBV7-3
CDR3: CASSMGTSYEQFF; J: TRBJ2-1; V: TRBV28
CDR3: CSASQGYEQYF; J: TRBJ2-7; V: TRBV20-1
CDR3: CASSQEAGGGGTDTQYF; J: TRBJ2-3; V: TRBV4-2
CDR3: CAWSTPYRVNTEAFF; J: TRBJ1-1; V: TRBV30
CDR3: CASLSPTAYNEQFF; J: TRBJ2-1; V: TRBV6-1
CDR3: CSARGYYEQYF; J: TRBJ2-7; V: TRBV20-1
CDR3: CASMSPGTGAGEQYF; J: TRBJ2-7; V: TRBV28
CDR3: CAWESGQETQYF; J: TRBJ2-5; V: TRBV30
CDR3: CASSPYPGEQYF; J: TRBJ2-7; V: TRBV18
CDR3: CASSLVSGINTEAFF; J: TRBJ1-1; V: TRBV11-2
CDR3: CASRDDRGPGANVLTF; J: TRBJ2-6; V: TRBV2
CDR3: CASSARAYQETQYF; J: TRBJ2-5; V: TRBV2
CDR3: CASSEVPGGVTGELFF; J: TRBJ2-2; V: TRBV2
CDR3: CASSIRAGGQPQHF; J: TRBJ1-5; V: TRBV19
CDR3: CASSVEDSYGYTF; J: TRBJ1-2; V: TRBV10-1
CDR3: CASSRTGGYTGELFF; J: TRBJ2-2; V: TRBV6-6